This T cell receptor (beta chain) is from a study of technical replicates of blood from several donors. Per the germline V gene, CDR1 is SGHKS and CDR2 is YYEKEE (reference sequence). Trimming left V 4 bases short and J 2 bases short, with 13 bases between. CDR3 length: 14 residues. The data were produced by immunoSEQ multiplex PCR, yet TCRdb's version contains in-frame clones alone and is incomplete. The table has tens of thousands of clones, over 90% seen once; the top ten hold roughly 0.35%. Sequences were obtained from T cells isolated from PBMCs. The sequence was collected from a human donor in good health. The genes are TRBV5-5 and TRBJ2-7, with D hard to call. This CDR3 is CASSHGQAPYEQYF. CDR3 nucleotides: TGTGCCAGCAGCCACGGCCAGGCACCCTACGAGCAGTACTTC.